A single TCR beta chain is shown here with its context. Its antigen remains unidentified. No per-base quality is available; no much larger clone lies one base away. Libraries were prepared through the immunoSEQ multiplex PCR assay. The multiplex PCR relied on a mix of 60 forward primers for TCR Vbeta segments and 13 reverse primers for TCR Jbeta segments. A multiplex PCR assay on genomic DNA amplified the CDR3 region of rearranged TCR beta genes. The Illumina HiSeq System was used to sequence the amplified TCR beta libraries as 87-base-pair reads. Under the source paper's analysis protocol: Across the roughly 600 repertoires, a later analysis counted tens of millions of unique TCR beta chains, approximately 12 million of which were shared by at least two donors. A nearest-neighbor algorithm error-corrected the raw reads and collapsed the reads into unique sequences, merging closely related sequences to remove PCR and sequencing errors. V, D and J gene segments were assigned by aligning CDR3 sequences to IMGT reference sequences. For a sequence to be retained, at least a six-nucleotide match to both a V gene segment and a J gene segment was required. A rearrangement was called productive if the CDR3 had no stop codons and remained in frame with V and J, and every other rearrangement was called non-productive. Following IMGT convention, CDR3 was defined as the stretch from the second conserved V-encoded cysteine up to the conserved J-encoded phenylalanine. The earlier analysis of roughly 590 of the donors excluded sequences that lacked an unambiguous match to a single V gene segment. An earlier analysis of 587 of the donors called V segments functional above 56.7% productive rearrangements and segregating when the between-donor standard deviation exceeded 5%. A statistical classification framework was built for diagnosing cytomegalovirus status from the catalog of TCR beta chain sequences. In a later analysis, TCR nucleotide sequences were compared against IMGT/GENE-DB human TR gene sequences so that V and J genes could be assigned. The TCRdist pipeline was used in a later analysis to assign CDR3 sequences and most-parsimonious VDJ recombination scenarios. In a later analysis, every TCR beta chain was defined by the combination of its CDR3 amino acid sequence and its V-gene family, and reads without a unique V-gene family were dropped. To address suspected cross-contamination and a sequencing artifact, a later analysis removed around 590 highly shared, low-generation-probability nucleotide sequences. In a later analysis, a clonal expansion index was calculated for each public chain from normalized within-repertoire ranks of inferred template counts. In a later analysis, generation probabilities were computed using a VDJ recombination model fitted to out-of-frame rearrangements, and the results were checked against IGoR. A later analysis scored TCR-TCR, TCR-HLA and TCR-CMV co-occurrence with hypergeometric tests, applying a repertoire-size bias correction to TCR pairs. A later analysis estimated false discovery rates by permuting HLA or CMV assignments 20 times. In a later analysis, co-occurring TCRs were grouped with DBSCAN, and TCRdist sequence similarity was added when clustering was performed within HLA-allele-positive subsets. Repertoires with fewer than 30,000 or more than 120,000 public chains, plus five repertoires with anomalous nucleotide sharing, were excluded from co-occurrence clustering. Imported from immuneACCESS, the table was reduced by TCRdb to in-frame sequences with V and J called. These copies leave out some clones; in studies compared against another copy, an unresolved V gene accounts for under half, and the cause of the remainder is not known. For V, J and clone size, that table is used; D and trimming come from the DNA. The sample has some 170,000 clones on record, about 72% of them singletons. The top ten constitute over 2% of the sample.

The source of the sample is a study of cytomegalovirus exposure and HLA in healthy donors (dated by TCRdb to 2017 to 2019). Context from the whole study: An earlier analysis of a few hundred of the donors reported approximately 280 Gb of sequence data and some 110 million unique TCR beta sequences obtained from around 190 million T cells. About 300 gigabases of sequencing data and 70 million to 85 million unique TCR sequences were included in an early release covering about 620 HLA-typed donors. An earlier analysis of some 500 of the donors used high-throughput TCR beta sequencing to judge whether each TCR beta V gene segment behaved as functional or pseudogenic. Among the roughly 430 genotyped donors, more than 70% belonged to the genetic ancestry cluster associated with self-reported Caucasian donors. All discovery cohort repertoires had been generated on a single sequencing platform. High-throughput TCR immunosequencing, statistical association of individual TCRs with disease status, and machine learning were combined to predict cytomegalovirus infection status. Typing coverage varied by locus: about 620-640 donors for A, B, C, DRB1 and DQB1; some 520 for DQA1; around 610 for DPA1; 400 to 480 for DPB1. A later genetic analysis took genome-wide SNP genotypes for about three fifths of the roughly 670 donors and used that subset as a discovery cohort. To study patterns of TCR occurrence, a later analysis re-analyzed previously published TCR beta repertoires from 650 to 750 donors and added high-resolution HLA genotyping. Five DR-DQ haplotypes were handled as single units for association and clustering, since linkage in the cohort was strong. The study used immunosequencing to profile the T cell repertoires of approximately 640 subjects and linked those repertoires to cytomegalovirus serostatus. Among some 400 genotyped donors of the cohort, an average of around 240,000 unique TCR beta nucleotide sequences were sequenced per donor, roughly 20% of them non-productive. Donor age, sex, ethnicity and CMV serostatus were compiled alongside the repertoire data. In addition to the first cohort of around 670 subjects, a separate validation cohort of approximately 130 different subjects was used. Both class I and class II loci were covered by HLA typing, at four-digit resolution. The study aimed to test whether signatures of past pathogen exposure could be identified by cataloging public T cell receptors. Rather than drawing on any new phenotypic data, the later analysis identified candidate immune exposures from TCR beta sequences and the way those sequences occurred across donors. Points the paper makes about the study in general: Strong co-occurrence of HLA alleles, especially DR and DQ, made assigning TCR associations to individual alleles difficult. This cohort had only TCR beta chains sequenced, and the lack of alpha or paired-chain data limited which features could be detected. Three of the identified cytomegalovirus-associated TCR beta chains were confirmed in vitro to be specific for cytomegalovirus antigens. The 87-base-pair reads could not distinguish some IMGT-functional V segments, including TRBV6-2 and TRBV6-3, so those segments were excluded. HLA typing was unavailable for some donors at each locus, so association tests used only the typed subset. Correlated functional status among segregating V segments might reflect linkage disequilibrium, but an unknown experimental factor could not be ruled out. A cluster of highly shared sequence variants was judged likely to be a technical artifact of the sequencing pipeline. A further reported finding was that TCR beta sequences accurately predicted the HLA-A and HLA-B alleles for most subjects in the first cohort. The authors suggested that the approach could potentially be extended to other disease states and immunological phenotypes. In a later analysis, TCR association rates were found to vary across HLA loci, with the most associated TCRs seen for DRB1 alleles and the fewest for HLA-C alleles. In a later genetic analysis, fewer N-insertions in productive TCRs were reported among donors in an Asian-associated ancestry cluster than the roughly 710-donor mean. A later analysis reported that several top co-occurrence clusters appeared linked to parvovirus B19, influenza, CMV and Epstein-Barr virus. The only immune exposure information available for the cohort was CMV serostatus. In an earlier analysis of 450 to 750 of the donors, most TCR beta V segments appeared in productive rearrangements about 87% or about 30% of the time, broadly matching IMGT annotations. In a later genetic analysis, a missense DCLRE1C variant was associated with V-gene and J-gene trimming of TCR beta chains, and the association was replicated in an independent cohort. Compared with equally common non-associated chains, HLA-associated TCR beta chains in a later analysis were more clonally expanded and had lower generation probabilities. At a false discovery rate of 0.05, a later analysis linked 16,000 or so TCR beta sequences to specific HLA alleles. In the study, some 160 TCR beta chains were listed as associated with cytomegalovirus. The earlier analysis of approximately 540 of the donors excluded roughly 17 rarely observed V segments, including chromosome 9 orphons, because counts were too low. Roughly uniform sequencing depth across donors was assumed in presence/absence analyses, although this assumption may not hold. Cytomegalovirus status was reported to be diagnosed by the classifier with high specificity and sensitivity in both the original and validation cohorts. Most TCR sequences were seen in very few donors, while some public TCRs were found in many individuals. A later analysis found that most CMV-associated TCR beta chains appeared HLA-restricted, with HLA associations seemingly driven largely by CMV exposure.

V is clipped by 6 bases and J by 3 bases, and the sequence between their germline boundaries is 3 bases long. CDR1 and CDR2 are drawn from the germline V gene (reference sequence): MNHNY, SVGAGI. The CDR3 numbers 11 residues from cysteine through phenylalanine. Only the CDR3 portion is preserved as DNA: 33 bases, with reading frame beginning at the first base. The cohort comprised around 690 healthy bone marrow donors. At the time of sampling, every cohort member was nominally healthy, though immune exposures that went unrecorded were likely present. CMV serostatus was positive for 250 to 300 and negative for about half of the roughly 670 cohort members, and was not recorded for this donor. Each donor provided a peripheral blood sample, and peripheral blood mononuclear cells were used for TCR beta sequencing. The Qiagen DNeasy Blood Extraction Kit was used to extract genomic DNA from the blood cell samples.

The clonotype comes from a human donor in good health. The chain was built from TRBV6-6 and TRBJ2-1, with the D gene not confidently named. Sample: PBMCs. The DNA sequence reads TGTGCCAGCAGCAACTACAATGAGCAGTTCTTC. This sequence encodes CASSNYNEQFF.